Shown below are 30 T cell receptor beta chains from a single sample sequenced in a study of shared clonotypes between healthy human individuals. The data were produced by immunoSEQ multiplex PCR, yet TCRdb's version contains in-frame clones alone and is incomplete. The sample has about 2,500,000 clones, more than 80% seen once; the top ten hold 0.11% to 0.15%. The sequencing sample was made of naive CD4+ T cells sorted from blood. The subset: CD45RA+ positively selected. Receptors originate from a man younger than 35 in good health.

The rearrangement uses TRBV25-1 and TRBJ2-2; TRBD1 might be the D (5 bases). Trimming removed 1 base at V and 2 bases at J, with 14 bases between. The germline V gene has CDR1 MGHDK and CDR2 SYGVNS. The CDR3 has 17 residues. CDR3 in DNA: TGTGCCAGCAGTGAATCAGGGCGTCTACTCAACACCGGGGAGCTGTTTTTT. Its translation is CASSESGRLLNTGELFF.

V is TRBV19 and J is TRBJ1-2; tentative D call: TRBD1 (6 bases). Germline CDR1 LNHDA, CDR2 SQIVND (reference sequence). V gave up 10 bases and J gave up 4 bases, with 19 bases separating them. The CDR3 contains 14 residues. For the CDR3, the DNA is TGTGCCACCTACCCTCCCGAAGGGGGCTATGGCTACACCTTC. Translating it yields CATYPPEGGYGYTF.

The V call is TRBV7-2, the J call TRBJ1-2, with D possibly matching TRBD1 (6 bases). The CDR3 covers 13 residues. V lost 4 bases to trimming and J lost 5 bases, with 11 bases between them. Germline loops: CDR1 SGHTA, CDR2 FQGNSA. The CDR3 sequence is CASSSHQGYGYTF. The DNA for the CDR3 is TGTGCCAGCAGCTCACACCAGGGGTATGGCTACACCTTC.

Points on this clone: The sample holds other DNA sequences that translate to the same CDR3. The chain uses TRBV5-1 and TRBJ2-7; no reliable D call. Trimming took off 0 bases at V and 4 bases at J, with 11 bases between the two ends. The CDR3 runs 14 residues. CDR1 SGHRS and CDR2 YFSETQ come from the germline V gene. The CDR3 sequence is CASSLEIGTYEQYF. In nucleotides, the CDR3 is TGCGCCAGCAGCTTGGAGATCGGAACTTACGAGCAGTACTTC.

The CDR3 bases are TGTGCCAGCAGTGAAGGGGGCGGAGACTCTGAAGCTTTCTTT. It specifies CASSEGGGDSEAFF. This chain links TRBV2 with TRBJ1-1; a possible D gene is TRBD1 (5 bases). Germline V lookup: CDR1 SNHLY, CDR2 FYNNEI. The CDR3 loop spans 14 amino acids. Trimming removed 1 base from V and 6 bases from J, with 12 bases in between.

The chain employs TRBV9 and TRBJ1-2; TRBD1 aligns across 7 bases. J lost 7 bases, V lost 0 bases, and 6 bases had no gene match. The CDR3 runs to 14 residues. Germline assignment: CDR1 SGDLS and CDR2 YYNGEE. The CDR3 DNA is TGTGCCAGCAGCGTAGAGGGACAGCTTAGTGGCTACACCTTC. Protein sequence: CASSVEGQLSGYTF.

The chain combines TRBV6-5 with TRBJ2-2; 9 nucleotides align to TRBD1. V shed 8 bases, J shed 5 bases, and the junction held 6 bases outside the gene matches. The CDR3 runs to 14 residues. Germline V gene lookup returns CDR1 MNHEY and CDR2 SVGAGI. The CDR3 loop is CASGRDRVTGELFF. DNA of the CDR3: TGTGCCAGCGGCCGGGACAGGGTAACCGGGGAGCTGTTTTTT.

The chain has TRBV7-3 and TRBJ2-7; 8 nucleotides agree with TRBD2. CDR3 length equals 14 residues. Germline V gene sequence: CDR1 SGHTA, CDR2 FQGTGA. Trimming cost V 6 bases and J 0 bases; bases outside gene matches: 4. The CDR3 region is CASSLTSGSYEQYF. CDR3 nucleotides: TGTGCCAGCAGTCTTACTAGCGGCTCCTACGAGCAGTACTTC.

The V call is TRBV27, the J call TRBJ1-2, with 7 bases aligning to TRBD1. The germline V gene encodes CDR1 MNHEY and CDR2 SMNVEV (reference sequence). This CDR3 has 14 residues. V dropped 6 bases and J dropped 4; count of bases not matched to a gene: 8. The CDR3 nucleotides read TGTGCCAGCAGCATACAGGGGAACCTCTATGGCTACACCTTC. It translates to CASSIQGNLYGYTF.

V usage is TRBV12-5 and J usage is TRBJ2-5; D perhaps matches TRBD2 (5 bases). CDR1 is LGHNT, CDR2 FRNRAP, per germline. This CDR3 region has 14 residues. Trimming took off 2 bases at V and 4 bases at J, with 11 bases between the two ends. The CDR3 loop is CASGLPQAGETQYF. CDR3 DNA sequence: TGTGCTAGTGGTTTGCCCCAGGCGGGAGAGACCCAGTACTTC.

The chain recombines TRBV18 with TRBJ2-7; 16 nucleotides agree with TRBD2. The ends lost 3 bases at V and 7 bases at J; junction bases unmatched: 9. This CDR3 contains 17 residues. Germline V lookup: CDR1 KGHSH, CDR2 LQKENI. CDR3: CASSPPGTSGRAGEQYF. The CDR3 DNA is TGTGCCAGCTCACCCCCCGGGACTAGCGGGAGGGCCGGGGAGCAGTACTTC.

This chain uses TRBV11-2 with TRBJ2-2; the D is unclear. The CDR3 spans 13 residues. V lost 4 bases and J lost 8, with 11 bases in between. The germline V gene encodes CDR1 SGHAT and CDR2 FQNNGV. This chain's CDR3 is CASSYDPSGELFF. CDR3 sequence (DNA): TGTGCCAGCAGCTACGACCCGTCAGGGGAGCTGTTTTTT.

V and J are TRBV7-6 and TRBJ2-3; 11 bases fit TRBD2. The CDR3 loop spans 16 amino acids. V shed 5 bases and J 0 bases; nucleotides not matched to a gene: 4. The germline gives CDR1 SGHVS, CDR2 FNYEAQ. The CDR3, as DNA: TGTGCCAGCAGCCGATGGACTAGCGGGAGCACAGATACGCAGTATTTT. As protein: CASSRWTSGSTDTQYF.

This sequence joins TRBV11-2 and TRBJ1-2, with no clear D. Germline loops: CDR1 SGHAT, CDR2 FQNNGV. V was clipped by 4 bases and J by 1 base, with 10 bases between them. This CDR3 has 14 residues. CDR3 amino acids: CASSSLGFNYGYTF. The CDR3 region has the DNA TGTGCCAGCAGCTCCCTCGGGTTTAACTATGGCTACACCTTC. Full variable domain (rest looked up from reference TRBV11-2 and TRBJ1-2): EAGVAQSPRYKIIEKRQSVAFWCNPISGHATLYWYQQILGQGPKLLIQFQNNGVVDDSQLPKDRFSAERLKGVDSTLKIQPAKLEDSAVYLCASSSLGFNYGYTFGSGTRLTVV.

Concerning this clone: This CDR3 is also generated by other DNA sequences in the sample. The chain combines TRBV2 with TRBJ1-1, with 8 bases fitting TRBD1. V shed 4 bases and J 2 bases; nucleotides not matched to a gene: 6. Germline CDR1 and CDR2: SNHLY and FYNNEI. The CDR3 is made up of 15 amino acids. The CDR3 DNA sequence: TGTGCCAGCAGTGGGACAGGGAGCGCAAACACTGAAGCTTTCTTT. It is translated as CASSGTGSANTEAFF.

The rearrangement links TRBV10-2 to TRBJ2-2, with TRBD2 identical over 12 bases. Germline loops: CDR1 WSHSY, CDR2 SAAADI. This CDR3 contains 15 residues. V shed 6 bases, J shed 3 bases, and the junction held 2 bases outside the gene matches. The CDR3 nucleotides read TGCGCCAGCAGGGCTAGCGGGGGGGACACCGGGGAGCTGTTTTTT. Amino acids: CASRASGGDTGELFF.

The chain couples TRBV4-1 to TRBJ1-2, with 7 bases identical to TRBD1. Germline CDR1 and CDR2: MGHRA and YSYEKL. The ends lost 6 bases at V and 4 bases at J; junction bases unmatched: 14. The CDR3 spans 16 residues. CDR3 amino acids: CASRNPGQILSYGYTF. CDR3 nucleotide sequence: TGCGCCAGCAGAAACCCGGGACAGATACTAAGCTATGGCTACACCTTC.

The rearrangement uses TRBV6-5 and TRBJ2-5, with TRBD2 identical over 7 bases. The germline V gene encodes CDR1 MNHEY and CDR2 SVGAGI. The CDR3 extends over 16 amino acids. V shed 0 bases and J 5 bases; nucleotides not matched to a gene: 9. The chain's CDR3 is CASSYSSLAARETQYF. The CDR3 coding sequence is TGTGCCAGCAGTTACTCTAGCCTAGCGGCCAGGGAGACCCAGTACTTC.

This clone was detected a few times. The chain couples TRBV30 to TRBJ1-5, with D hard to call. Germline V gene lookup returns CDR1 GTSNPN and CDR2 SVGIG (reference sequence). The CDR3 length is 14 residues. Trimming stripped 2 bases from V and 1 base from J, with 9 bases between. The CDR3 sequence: CAWSPKNSNQPQHF. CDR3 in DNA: TGTGCCTGGAGTCCGAAGAACAGCAATCAGCCCCAGCATTTT.

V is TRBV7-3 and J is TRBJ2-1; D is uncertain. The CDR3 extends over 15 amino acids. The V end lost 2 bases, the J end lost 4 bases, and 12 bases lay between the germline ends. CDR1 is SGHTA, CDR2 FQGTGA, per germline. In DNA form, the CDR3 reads TGTGCCAGCAGCTTACGGGCTTCTGATTACAATGAGCAGTTCTTC. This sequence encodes CASSLRASDYNEQFF.

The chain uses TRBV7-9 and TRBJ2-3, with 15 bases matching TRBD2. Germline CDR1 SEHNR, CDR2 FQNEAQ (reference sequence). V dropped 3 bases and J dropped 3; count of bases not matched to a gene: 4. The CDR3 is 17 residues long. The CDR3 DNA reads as TGTGCCAGCAGCTTTCGGACTAGCGGGAGGGGGACAGATACGCAGTATTTT. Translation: CASSFRTSGRGTDTQYF.

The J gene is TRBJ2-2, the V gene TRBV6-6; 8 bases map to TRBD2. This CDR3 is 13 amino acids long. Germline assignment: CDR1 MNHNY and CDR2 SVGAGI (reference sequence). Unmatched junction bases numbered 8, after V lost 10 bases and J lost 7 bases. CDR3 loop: CATGAAGGGELFF. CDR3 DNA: TGTGCCACCGGTGCTGCGGGGGGCGGGGAGCTGTTTTTT.

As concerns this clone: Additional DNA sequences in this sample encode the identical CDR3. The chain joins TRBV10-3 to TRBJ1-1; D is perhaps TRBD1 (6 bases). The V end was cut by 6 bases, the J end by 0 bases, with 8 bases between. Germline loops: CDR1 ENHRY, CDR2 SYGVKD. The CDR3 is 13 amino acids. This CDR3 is CAIRDSLNTEAFF. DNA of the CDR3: TGTGCCATCAGGGACAGCTTGAACACTGAAGCTTTCTTT.

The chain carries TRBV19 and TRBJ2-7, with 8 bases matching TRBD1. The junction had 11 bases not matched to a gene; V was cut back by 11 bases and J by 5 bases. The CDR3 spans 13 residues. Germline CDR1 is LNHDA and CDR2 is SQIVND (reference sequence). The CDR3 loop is CAETRTGYNEQYF. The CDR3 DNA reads TGTGCCGAAACGAGGACAGGGTACAACGAGCAGTACTTC.

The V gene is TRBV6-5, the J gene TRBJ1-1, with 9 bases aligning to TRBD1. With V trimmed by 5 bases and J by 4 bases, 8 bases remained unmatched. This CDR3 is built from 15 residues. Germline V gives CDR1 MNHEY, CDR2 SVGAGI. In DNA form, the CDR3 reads TGTGCCAGCAGTGGAACAGGGGGCGCGGGCACTGAAGCTTTCTTT. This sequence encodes CASSGTGGAGTEAFF.

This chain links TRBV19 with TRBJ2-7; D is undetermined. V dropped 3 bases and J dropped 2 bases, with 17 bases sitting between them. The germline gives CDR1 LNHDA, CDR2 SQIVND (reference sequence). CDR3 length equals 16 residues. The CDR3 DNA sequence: TGTGCCAGTAGTATGAAGACTGGAGACAAGGCCTACGAGCAGTACTTC. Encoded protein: CASSMKTGDKAYEQYF.

The CDR3 sequence: CASSLDHGGNSPLHF. CDR3 sequence (DNA): TGTGCCAGCAGCTTAGACCACGGGGGCAACTCACCCCTCCACTTT. The rearrangement uses TRBV7-9 and TRBJ1-6; TRBD1 is a possible D gene (6 bases). The CDR3 has 15 amino acids. CDR1 and CDR2 (germline): SEHNR, FQNEAQ (reference sequence). V was trimmed by 1 base and J by 10 bases, leaving 14 bases between them.

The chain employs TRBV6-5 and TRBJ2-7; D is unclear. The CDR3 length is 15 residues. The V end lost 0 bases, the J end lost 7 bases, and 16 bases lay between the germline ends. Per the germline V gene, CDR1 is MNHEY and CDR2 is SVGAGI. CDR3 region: CASSYSFVAATEQYF. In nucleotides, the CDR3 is TGTGCCAGCAGTTACTCGTTCGTGGCAGCGACGGAGCAGTACTTC.

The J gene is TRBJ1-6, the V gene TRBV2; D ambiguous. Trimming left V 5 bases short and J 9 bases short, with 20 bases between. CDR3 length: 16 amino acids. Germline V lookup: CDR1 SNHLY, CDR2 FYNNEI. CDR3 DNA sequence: TGTGCCAGCAGTTCAGAGGACCCCCGTGATGGTTCACCCCTCCACTTT. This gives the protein CASSSEDPRDGSPLHF.

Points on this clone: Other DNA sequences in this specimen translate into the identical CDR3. The CDR3 DNA sequence: TGTGCCAGCAGTGAGAGGACAGCGACCTACGAGCAGTACTTC. The encoded protein is CASSERTATYEQYF. The rearrangement links TRBV2 to TRBJ2-7, with D possibly being TRBD1 (6 bases). V dropped 3 bases and J dropped 2 bases, with 11 bases sitting between them. Germline V lookup: CDR1 SNHLY, CDR2 FYNNEI. The CDR3 is 14 residues long.